This TCR beta chain appears in the sequencing data of a study of identical twins. The study's findings and limits: Fewer insertions characterized abundant cord blood beta clonotypes, whereas memory repertoires showed none. Analyses of zero insertions could, in part, be confounded by invariant MAIT and iNKT cells. When twins shared out-of-frame alpha sequences, those sequences had excess low generation probability.

TCRdb fed the 5' RACE reads into MiXCR, producing one record per CDR3 protein. The data contain around 530,000 distinct CDR3 sequences, around 15% of them seen just once; the ten biggest clones take up roughly 0.42%. There are a few counts of this clonotype. Its antigen is undetermined. These data also formed part of another study, on yellow fever vaccine responses in identical twins.

The clonotype comes from a woman aged 18-30 years in good health. Sequenced material: CD4+ T cells sorted from blood.

The CDR3 region has the DNA TGTGCCAGCAGTTGGCCGGGACTAGGCTCCAATGAGCAGTTCTTC. It translates to CASSWPGLGSNEQFF. The chain joins TRBV7-2 to TRBJ2-1, with TRBD2 matching 8 bases. Germline assignment: CDR1 SGHTA and CDR2 FQGNSA. Germline trimming cut 6 bases from V and 6 bases from J; bases unmatched to any gene: 10. The CDR3 is 15 amino acids.